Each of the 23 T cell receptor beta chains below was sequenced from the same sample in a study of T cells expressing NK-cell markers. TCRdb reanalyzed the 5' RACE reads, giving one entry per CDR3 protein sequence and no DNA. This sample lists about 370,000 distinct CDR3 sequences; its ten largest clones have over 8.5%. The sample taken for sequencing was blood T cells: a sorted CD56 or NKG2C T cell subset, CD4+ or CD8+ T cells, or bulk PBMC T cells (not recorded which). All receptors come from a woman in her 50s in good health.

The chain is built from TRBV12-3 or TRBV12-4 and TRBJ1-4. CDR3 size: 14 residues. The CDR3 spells CASSPNLFGEKLFF.

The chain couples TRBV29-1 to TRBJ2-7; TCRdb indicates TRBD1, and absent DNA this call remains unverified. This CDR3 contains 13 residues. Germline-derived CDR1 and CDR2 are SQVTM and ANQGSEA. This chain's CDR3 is CSVAGTGLDEQYF.

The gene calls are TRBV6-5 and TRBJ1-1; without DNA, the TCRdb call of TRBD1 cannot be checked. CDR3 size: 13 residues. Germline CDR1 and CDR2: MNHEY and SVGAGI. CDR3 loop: CASRGGQGNAAFF.

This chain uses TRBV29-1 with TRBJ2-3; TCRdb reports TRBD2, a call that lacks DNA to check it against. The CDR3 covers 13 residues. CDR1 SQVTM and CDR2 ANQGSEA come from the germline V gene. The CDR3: CSGLGGGPDTQYF.

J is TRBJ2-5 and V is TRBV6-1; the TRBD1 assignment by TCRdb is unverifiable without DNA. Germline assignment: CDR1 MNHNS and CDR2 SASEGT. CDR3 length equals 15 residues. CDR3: CASSVQVHHVETQYF.

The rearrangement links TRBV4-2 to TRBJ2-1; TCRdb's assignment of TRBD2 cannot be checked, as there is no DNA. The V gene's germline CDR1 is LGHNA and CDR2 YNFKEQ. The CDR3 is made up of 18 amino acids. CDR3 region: CASSRGFGAGGDYNEQFF.

CDR3 protein: CASQGRGVYEQYF. V and J are TRBV3-1 and TRBJ2-7; checking the TCRdb D call of TRBD2 is not possible without DNA. Germline CDR1 reads LGHDT; CDR2 reads YNNKEL (reference sequence). This CDR3 comprises 13 residues.

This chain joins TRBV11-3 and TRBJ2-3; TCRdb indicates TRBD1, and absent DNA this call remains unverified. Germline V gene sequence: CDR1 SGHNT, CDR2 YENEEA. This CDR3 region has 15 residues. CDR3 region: CASSLVVGVGDTQYF.

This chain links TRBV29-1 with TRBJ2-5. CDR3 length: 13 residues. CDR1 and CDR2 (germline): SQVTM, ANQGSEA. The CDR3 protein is CSVEAQPQETQYF.

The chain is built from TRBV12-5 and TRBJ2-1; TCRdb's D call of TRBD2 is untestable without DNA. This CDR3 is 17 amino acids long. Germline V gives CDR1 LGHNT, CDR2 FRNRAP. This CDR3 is CASGLVRTSGISNEQFF.

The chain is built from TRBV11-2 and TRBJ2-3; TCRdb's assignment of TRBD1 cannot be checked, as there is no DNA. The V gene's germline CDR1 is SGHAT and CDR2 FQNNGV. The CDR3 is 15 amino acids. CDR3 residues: CASSLGGPSIDTQYF. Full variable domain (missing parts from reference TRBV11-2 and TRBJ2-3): EAGVAQSPRYKIIEKRQSVAFWCNPISGHATLYWYQQILGQGPKLLIQFQNNGVVDDSQLPKDRFSAERLKGVDSTLKIQPAKLEDSAVYLCASSLGGPSIDTQYFGPGTRLTVL.

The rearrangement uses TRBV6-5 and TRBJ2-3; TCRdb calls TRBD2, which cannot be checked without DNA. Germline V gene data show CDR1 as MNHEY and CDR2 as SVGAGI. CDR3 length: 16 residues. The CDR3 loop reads CASSLLAGGTTDTQYF.

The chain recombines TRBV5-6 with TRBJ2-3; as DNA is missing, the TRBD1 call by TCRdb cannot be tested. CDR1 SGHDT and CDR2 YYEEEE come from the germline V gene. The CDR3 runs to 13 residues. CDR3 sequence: CASSSGAPDTQYF.

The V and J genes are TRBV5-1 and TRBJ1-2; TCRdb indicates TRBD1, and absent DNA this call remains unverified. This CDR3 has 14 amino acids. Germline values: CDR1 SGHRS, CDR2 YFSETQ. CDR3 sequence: CASSLEPWDYGYTF.

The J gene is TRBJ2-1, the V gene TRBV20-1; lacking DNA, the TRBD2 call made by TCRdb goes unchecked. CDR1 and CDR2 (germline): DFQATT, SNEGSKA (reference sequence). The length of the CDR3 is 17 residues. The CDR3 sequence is CSARDFTAGEGFNEQFF.

CDR3 sequence reads: CASRRVLQETQYF. The chain couples TRBV12-3 or TRBV12-4 to TRBJ2-5; the D call of TRBD2 rests on TCRdb alone, since no DNA is present to check it. CDR3 length: 13 amino acids.

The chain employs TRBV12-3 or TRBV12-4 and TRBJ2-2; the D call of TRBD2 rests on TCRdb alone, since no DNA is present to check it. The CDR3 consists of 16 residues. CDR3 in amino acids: CASRPGLAAGTGELFF.

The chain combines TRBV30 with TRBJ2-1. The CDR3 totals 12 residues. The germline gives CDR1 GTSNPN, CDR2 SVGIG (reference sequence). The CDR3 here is CAWGRGGNEQFF.

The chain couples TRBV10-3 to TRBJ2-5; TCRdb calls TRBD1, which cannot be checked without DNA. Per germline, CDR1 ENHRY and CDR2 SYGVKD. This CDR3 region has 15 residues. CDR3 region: CAIRGTGATQETQYF.

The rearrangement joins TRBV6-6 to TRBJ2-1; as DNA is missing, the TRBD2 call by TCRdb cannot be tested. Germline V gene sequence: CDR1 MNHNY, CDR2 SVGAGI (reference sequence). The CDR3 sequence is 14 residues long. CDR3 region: CASSLELVYNEQFF.

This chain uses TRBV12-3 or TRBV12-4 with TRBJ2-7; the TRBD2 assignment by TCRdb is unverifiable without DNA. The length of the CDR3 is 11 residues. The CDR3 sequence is CASSNLVLQYF.

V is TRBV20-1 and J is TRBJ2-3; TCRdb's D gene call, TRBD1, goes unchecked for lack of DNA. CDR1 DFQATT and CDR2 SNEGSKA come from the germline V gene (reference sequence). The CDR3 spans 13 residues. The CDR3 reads CSAKELTADTQYF.

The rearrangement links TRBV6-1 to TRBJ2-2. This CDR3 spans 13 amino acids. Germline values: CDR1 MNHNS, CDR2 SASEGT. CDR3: CASIVQNTGELFF.